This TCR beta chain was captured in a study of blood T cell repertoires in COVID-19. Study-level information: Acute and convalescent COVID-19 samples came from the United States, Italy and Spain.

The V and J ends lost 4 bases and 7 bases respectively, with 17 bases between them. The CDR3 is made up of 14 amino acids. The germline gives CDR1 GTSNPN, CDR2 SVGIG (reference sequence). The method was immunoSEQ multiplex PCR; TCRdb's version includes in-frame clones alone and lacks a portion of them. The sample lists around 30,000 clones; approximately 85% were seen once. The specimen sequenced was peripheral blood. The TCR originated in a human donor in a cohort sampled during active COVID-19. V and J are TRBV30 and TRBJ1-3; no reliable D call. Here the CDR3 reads CAWKLGGYRNTIYF. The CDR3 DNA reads TGTGCCTGGAAACTGGGCGGGTATCGGAACACCATATATTTT.